This is a list of T cell receptor beta chains from one sample in a study of human CD8 memory T cell subsets. TCRdb re-called the 5' RACE reads; every CDR3 protein appears as one record, without DNA. The sample table includes over 7,000 distinct CDR3 sequences. The material sequenced was CD8+ T cells from PBMCs. These receptor sequences come from a human donor in good health. CDR3s include the opening cysteine and the closing phenylalanine or tryptophan. Clone size, where shown, is once, few, many, or a class for clones that have expanded.

J gene	clone size	V gene	CDR3 protein
TRBJ1-5	.	TRBV28	CASSLNGESGNQPQHF
TRBJ2-3	.	TRBV7-6	CASSLDRLYTDTQYF
TRBJ2-1	large	TRBV2	CASRERGGDEQFF
TRBJ2-3	.	TRBV24-1	CATSGGTSNEDTQYF
TRBJ2-3	.	TRBV7-9	CASSSASTDTQYF
TRBJ2-5	.	TRBV7-6	CASSQTRLEETQYF
TRBJ1-5	.	TRBV30	CAWRTGGAFNQPQHF
TRBJ1-1	.	TRBV29-1	CSVEAGGAEAFF
TRBJ1-2	medium-sized	TRBV27	CASSPRDRPNYGYTF
TRBJ1-1	.	TRBV5-1	CASSFGTGTLRKTEAFF
TRBJ1-4	.	TRBV4-2	CASSSRPDEGEKLFF
TRBJ1-2	.	TRBV9	CASSVRDRPGGYTF
TRBJ2-3	.	TRBV27	CASSTGTGETDTQYF
TRBJ1-1	.	TRBV4-3	CASSQDRGSGTEAFF
TRBJ2-7	.	TRBV4-1	CASSQDAARMGEQYF
TRBJ2-1	.	TRBV6-2/TRBV6-3	CASSYPDRRLYNEQFF